Described below is a single T cell receptor (beta chain) sequence and its context. Its antigen is currently not known. Nothing much larger sits one base from this clone, and base qualities are not available. The library was prepared using RT-PCR. Instrument used: NextSeq 550. TCRdb ran its own pipeline on the public reads, namely fastp trimming at Q25 and MiXCR clone calling, and kept in-frame beta chains. Entries that share a CDR3 protein sequence are merged under the most common genes and DNA. The sample records more than 850,000 distinct CDR3 sequences, about a sixth of which are singletons. Roughly 6% of the sample rests with the top ten. These data belong to a study of patients and donors after allogeneic stem cell transplantation (dated by TCRdb to the early 2020s). The sequence was collected from a human donor who was either an allogeneic HSCT recipient or a stem cell or donor lymphocyte infusion donor (not recorded which). It is not recorded whose cells these are; they may come from a transplant donor. The sequenced material came from blood, either unsorted or a sorted T cell fraction (not recorded which).

The CDR3 has the sequence CARQGLNTEAFF. The sequenced DNA: TGTGCCAGACAGGGGTTGAACACTGAAGCTTTCTTT. Recombination joined TRBV2 with TRBJ1-1; the central 7 bases match TRBD1. The CDR3, from cysteine to phenylalanine, totals 12 residues. The CDR3 DNA has 36 bases and is translated from base 1. V ends up 9 bases short and J 0 bases short, with an unmatched junction base count of 1. The germline V gene encodes CDR1 SNHLY and CDR2 FYNNEI.